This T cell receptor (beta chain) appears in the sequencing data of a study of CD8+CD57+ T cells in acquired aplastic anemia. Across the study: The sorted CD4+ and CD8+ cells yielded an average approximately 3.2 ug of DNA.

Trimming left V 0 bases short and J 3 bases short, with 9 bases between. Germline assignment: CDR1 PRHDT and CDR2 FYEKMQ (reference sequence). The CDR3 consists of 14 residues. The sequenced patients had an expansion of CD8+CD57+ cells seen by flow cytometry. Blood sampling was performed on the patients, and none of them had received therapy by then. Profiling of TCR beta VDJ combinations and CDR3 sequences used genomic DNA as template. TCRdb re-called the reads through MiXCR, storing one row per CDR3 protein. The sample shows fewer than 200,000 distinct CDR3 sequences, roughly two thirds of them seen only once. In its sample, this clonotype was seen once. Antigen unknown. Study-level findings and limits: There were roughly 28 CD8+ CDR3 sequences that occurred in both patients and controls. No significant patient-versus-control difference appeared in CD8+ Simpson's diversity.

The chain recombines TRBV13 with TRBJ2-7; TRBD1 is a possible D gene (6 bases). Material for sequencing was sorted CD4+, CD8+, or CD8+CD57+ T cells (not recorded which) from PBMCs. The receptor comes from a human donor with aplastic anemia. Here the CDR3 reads CASSLGMDSYEQYF. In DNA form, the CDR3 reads TGTGCCAGCAGCTTAGGCATGGACAGCTACGAGCAGTACTTC.